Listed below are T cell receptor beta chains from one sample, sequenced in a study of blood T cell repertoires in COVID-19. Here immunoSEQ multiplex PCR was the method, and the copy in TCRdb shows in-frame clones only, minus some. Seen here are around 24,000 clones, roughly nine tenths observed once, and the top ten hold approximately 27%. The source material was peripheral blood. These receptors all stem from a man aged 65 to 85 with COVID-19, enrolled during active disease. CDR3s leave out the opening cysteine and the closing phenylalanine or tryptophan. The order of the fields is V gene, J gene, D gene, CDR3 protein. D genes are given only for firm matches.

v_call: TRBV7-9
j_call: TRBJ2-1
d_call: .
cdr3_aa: ASSIVPLEQF

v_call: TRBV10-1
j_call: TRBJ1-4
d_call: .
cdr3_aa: ASSETLQVATNEKLF

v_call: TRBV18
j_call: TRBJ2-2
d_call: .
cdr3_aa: ASSPGLNTGELF

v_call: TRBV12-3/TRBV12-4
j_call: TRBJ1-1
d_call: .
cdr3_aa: ASKPDSLPEAF

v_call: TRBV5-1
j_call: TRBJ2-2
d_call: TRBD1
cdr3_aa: ASLPGQGERELF

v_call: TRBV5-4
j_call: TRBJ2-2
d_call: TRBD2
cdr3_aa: ASSGLAGPFGELF

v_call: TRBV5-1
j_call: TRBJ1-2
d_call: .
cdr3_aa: ASSYGGAQGYGYT

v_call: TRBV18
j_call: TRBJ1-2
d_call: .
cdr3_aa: ASSPPAGTNYGYT

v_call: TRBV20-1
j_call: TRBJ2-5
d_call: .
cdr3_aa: SASEGLRGETQY

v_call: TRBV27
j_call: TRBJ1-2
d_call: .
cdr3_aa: ASSSQNYGYT

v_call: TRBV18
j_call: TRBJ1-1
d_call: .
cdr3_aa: ASSPSPNTEAF

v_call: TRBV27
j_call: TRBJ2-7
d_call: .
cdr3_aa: ASSLEGFNYEQY

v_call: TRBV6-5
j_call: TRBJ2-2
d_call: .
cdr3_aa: ASSSLDDTGELF

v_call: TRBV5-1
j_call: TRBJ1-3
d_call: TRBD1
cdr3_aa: ASSDRDRPGNTIY

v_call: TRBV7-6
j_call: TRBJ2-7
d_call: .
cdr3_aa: ASSFLLWAEGDEQY

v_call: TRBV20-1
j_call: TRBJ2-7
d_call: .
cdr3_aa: SARGLAGAYEQY

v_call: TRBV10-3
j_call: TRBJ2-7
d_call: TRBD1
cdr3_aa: ATEKRDSSYEQY

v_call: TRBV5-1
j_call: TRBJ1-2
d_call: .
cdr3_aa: ASSLRQSGGREGYT

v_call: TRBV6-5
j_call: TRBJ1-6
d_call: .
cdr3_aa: AISPLKALH

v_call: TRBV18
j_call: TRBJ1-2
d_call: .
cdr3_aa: ASSVDSATNYGYT

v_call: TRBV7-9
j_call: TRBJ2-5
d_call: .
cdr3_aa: ASSQGQLETQY

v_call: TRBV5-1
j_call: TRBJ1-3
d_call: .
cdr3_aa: ASRETAGNTIY

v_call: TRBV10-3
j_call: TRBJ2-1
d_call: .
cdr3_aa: AIRIDRSSYNEQF

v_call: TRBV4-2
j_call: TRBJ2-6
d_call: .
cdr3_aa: ASSQEVLGGSGANVLT

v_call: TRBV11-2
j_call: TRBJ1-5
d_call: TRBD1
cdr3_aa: ASSLGRTGIGLGNQPQH

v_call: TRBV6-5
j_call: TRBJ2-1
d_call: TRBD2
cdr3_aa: ASSYGTSYNEQF

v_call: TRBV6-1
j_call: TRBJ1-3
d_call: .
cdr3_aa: ASSDTGSGNTIY

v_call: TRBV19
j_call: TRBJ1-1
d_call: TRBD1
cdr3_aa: ASSPRTGLNTEAF

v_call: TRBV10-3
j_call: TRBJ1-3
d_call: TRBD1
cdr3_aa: AARGVDRARSGNTIY

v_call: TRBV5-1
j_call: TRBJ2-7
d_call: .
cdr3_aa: ASSGVSESYEQY

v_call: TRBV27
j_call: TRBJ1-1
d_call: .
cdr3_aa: ASSLGNRPNTEAF

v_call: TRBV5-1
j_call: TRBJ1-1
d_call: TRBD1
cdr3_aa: ASSLGTGWANTEAF

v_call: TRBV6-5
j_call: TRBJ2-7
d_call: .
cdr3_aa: ASSPSGWEQY

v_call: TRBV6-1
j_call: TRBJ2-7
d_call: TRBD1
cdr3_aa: ASSEVHRGISEQY

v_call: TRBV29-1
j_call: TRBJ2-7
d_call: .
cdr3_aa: SVAGQTYEQY

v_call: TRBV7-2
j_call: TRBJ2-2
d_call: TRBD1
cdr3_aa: ASSPVGTANTGELF

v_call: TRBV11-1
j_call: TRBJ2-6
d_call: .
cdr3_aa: ASSLGGTGANVLT

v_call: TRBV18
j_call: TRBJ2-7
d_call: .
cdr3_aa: ASSPGQPYEQY

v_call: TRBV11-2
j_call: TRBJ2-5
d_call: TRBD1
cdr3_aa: ASSGWTGDGETQY

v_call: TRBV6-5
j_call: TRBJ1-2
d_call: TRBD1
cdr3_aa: ASSPPTGASYGYT

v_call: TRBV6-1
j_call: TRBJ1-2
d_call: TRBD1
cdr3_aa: ASSEKGQGRGYT

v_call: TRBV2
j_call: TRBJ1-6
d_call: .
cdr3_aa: ASSSQQGVNSPLH

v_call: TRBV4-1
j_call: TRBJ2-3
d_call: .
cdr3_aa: ASSQAPPGTDTQY

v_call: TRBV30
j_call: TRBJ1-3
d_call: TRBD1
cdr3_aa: AWTLGTGGGNTIY

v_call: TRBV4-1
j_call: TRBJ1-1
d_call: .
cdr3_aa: ASSHPGQGPTEAF

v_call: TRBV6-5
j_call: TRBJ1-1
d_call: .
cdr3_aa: ASSYRGGGAF

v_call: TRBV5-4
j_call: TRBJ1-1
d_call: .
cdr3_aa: ASSWRENTEAF

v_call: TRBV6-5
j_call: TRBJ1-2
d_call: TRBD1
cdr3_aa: ASTPARGQGYT

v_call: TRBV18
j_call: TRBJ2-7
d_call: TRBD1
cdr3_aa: ASSQGQGSPYEQY